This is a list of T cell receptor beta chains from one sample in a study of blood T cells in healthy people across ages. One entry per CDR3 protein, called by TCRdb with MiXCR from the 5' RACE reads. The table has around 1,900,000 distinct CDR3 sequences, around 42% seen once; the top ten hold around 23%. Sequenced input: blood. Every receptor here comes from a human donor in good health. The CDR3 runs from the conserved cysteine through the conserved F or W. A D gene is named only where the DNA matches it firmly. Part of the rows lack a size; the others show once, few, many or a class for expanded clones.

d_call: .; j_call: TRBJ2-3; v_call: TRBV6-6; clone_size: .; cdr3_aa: CASCRGPRTDAQYF; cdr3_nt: TGTGCCAGCTGCCGTGGACCCCGCACAGATGCGCAGTATTTT
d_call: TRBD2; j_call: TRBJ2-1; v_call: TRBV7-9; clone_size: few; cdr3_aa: CASSPGTSGGHYYNEQFF; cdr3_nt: TGTGCCAGCAGCCCCGGGACTAGCGGGGGCCACTACTACAATGAGCAGTTCTTC
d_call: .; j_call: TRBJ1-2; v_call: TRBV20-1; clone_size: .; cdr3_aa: CSAPALGTLLGYTF; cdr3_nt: TGCAGTGCTCCTGCCCTCGGGACCCTCCTGGGCTACACCTTC
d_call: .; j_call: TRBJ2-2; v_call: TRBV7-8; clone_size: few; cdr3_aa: CASSLALAGGELFF; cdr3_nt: TGTGCCAGCAGCTTAGCGTTGGCCGGTGGGGAGCTGTTTTTT
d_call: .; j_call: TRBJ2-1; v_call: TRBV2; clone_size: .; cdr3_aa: CASATKNEQFF; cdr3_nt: TGTGCCAGCGCAACCAAGAATGAGCAGTTCTTC
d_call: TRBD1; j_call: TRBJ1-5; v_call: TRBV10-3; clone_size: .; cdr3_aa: CASGTVFQPQHF; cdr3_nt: TGTGCCAGCGGGACAGTTTTTCAGCCCCAGCATTTT
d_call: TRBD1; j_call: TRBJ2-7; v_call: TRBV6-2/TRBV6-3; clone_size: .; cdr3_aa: CASRTRTGADEQYF; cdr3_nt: TGTGCCAGCAGGACTAGGACAGGGGCGGACGAGCAGTACTTC
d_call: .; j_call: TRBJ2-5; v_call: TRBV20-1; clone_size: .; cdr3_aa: CSAREVQLETQYF; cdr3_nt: TGCAGTGCTAGAGAAGTACAGCTTGAGACCCAGTACTTC
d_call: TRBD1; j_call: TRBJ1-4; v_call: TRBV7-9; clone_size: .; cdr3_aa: CASSSRQGQEKLFF; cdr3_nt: TGTGCCAGCAGCTCTCGACAGGGACAGGAAAAACTGTTTTTT
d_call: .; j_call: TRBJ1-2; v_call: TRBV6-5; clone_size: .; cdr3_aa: CASSYSEQGYTF; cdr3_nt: TGTGCCAGCAGTTACTCGGAGCAGGGCTACACCTTC
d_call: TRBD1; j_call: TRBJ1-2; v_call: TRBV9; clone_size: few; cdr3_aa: CASSVNRDRTNYGYTF; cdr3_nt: TGTGCCAGCAGCGTTAACCGGGACAGAACTAACTATGGCTACACCTTC
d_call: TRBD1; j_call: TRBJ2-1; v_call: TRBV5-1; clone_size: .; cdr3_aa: CASSLGQGPSPSYNEQFF; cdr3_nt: TGCGCCAGCAGCTTGGGACAGGGGCCCTCACCCTCCTACAATGAGCAGTTCTTC
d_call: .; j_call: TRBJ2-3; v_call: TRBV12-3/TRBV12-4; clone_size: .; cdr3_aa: CASEGVSDTQYF; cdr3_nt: TGTGCCAGCGAAGGGGTATCAGATACGCAGTATTTT
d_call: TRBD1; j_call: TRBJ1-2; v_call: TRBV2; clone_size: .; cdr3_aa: CASRGDRLANHGYTF; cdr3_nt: TGTGCCAGCAGGGGGGACAGACTAGCTAACCATGGCTACACCTTC
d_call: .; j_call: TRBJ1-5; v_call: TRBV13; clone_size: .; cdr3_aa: CASSLGLQGSQPQHF; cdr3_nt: TGTGCCAGCAGCTTAGGATTACAGGGAAGTCAGCCCCAGCATTTT
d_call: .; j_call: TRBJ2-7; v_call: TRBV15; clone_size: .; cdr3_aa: CATSRGRDWAYEQYF; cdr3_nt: TGTGCCACCAGCAGAGGCAGGGATTGGGCCTACGAGCAGTACTTC
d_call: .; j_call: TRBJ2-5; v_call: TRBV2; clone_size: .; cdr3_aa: CASSETETQYF; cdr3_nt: TGTGCCAGCAGTGAAACGGAGACCCAGTACTTC
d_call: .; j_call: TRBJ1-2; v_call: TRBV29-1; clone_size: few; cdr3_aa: CSVDDRDYGYTF; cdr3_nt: TGCAGCGTTGATGACAGAGACTATGGCTACACCTTC
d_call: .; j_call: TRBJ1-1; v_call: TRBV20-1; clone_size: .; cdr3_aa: CSANTDQFTEAFF; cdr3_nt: TGCAGTGCCAACACTGACCAATTCACTGAAGCTTTCTTT
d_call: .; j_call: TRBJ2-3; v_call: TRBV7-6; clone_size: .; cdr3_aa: CASSPSQTRFTDTQYF; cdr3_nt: TGTGCCAGCAGCCCGAGTCAGACTAGATTCACAGATACGCAGTATTTT
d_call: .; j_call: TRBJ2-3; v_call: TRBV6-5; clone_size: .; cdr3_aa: CASSYSTDSTDTQYF; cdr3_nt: TGTGCCAGCAGTTACTCGACTGACAGCACAGATACGCAGTATTTT
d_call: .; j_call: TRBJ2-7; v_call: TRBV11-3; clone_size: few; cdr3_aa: CASSQTLGGHYEQYF; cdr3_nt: TGTGCCAGCAGCCAGACCCTGGGGGGACATTACGAGCAGTACTTC
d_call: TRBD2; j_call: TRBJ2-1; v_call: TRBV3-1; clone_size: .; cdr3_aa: CAGSQLRAGDENEQFF; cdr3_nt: TGTGCCGGCAGCCAACTCCGAGCGGGGGATGAGAATGAGCAGTTCTTC
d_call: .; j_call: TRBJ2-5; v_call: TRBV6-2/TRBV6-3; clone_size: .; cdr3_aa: CASSYRKNNQETQYF; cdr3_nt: TGTGCCAGCAGTTACAGAAAGAATAACCAAGAGACCCAGTACTTC
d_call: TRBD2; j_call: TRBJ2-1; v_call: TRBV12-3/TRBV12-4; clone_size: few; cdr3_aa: CASSLVASGQYNEQFF; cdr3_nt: TGTGCCAGCAGTTTAGTCGCTAGCGGTCAATACAATGAGCAGTTCTTC
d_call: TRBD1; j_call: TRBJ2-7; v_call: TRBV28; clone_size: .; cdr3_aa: CASSSAGGEQGPYEQYF; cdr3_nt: TGTGCCAGCAGTTCCGCAGGGGGTGAACAGGGCCCCTACGAGCAGTACTTC
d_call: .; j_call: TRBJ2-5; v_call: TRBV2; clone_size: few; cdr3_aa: CASSDNLGETQYF; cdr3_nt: TGTGCCAGCAGTGATAACTTAGGCGAGACCCAGTACTTC
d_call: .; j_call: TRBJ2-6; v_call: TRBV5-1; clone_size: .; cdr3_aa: CASSLEVGRYSGANVLTF; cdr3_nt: TGCGCCAGCAGCTTGGAGGTCGGAAGATACTCTGGGGCCAACGTCCTGACTTTC
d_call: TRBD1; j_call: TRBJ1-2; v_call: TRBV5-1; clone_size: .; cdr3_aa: CASSSDRETYTF; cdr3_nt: TGCGCCAGCAGCTCTGACAGGGAGACCTACACCTTC
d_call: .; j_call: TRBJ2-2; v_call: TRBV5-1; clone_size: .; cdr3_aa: CASSLEWQEVSGELFF; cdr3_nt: TGCGCCAGCAGCTTGGAATGGCAAGAAGTGAGCGGGGAGCTGTTTTTT
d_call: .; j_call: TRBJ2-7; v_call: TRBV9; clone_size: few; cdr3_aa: CASSVRAEFYEQYF; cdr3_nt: TGTGCCAGCAGCGTAAGAGCAGAGTTTTACGAGCAGTACTTC
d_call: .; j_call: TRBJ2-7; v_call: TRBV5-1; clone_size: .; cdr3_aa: CASSYGTGWGDYEQYF; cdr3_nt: TGCGCCAGCAGCTACGGCACAGGGTGGGGGGACTACGAGCAGTACTTC
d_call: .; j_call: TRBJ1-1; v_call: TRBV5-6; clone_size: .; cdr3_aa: CASSLWAFF; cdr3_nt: TGTGCCAGCAGCTTGTGGGCTTTCTTT
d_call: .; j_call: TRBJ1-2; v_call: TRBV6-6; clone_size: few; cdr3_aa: CASSYSKFDGYTF; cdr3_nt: TGTGCCAGCAGTTACTCGAAGTTTGATGGCTACACCTTC
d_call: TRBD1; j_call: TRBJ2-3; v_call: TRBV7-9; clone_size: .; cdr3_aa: CASSSPRGQGPDTQYF; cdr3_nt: TGTGCCAGCAGCTCCCCTAGGGGACAGGGCCCAGATACGCAGTATTTT
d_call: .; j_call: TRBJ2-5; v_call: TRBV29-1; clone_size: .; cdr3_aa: CSVENPLGEETQYF; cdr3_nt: TGCAGCGTTGAAAATCCCTTGGGGGAGGAGACCCAGTACTTC
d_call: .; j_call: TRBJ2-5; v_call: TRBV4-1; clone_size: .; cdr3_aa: CASSQGGGRRLETQYF; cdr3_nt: TGCGCCAGCAGCCAAGGAGGGGGGAGGCGGTTAGAGACCCAGTACTTC
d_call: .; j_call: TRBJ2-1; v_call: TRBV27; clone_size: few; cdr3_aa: CASSPLPQGISYNEQFF; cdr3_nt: TGTGCCAGCAGTCCCCTCCCACAGGGAATCTCCTACAATGAGCAGTTCTTC
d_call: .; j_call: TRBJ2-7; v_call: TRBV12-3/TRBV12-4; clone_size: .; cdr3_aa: CASSLRLGANPSYEQYF; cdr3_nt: TGTGCCAGCAGTTTGCGGTTGGGAGCTAACCCCTCCTACGAGCAGTACTTC
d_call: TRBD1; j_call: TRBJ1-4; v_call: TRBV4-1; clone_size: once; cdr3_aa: CASSHVGQGGVDKLFF; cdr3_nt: TGCGCCAGCAGCCACGTAGGACAGGGGGGGGTGGATAAACTGTTTTTT
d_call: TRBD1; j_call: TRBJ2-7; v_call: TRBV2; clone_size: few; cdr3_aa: CASGTGVNYEQYF; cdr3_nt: TGTGCCAGCGGGACAGGGGTGAACTACGAGCAGTACTTC
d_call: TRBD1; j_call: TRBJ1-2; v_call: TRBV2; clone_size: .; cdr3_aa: CAGRIPGQAVYGYTF; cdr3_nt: TGTGCCGGCAGAATACCGGGACAGGCTGTCTATGGCTACACCTTC
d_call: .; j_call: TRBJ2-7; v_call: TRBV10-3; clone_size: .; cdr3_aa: CASSPELRLEQYF; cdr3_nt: TGTGCCAGCAGCCCTGAACTCCGACTAGAGCAGTACTTC
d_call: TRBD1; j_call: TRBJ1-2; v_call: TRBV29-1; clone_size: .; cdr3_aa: CGVEGGQPGDGYTF; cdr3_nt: TGCGGCGTTGAAGGGGGACAGCCAGGGGATGGCTACACCTTC
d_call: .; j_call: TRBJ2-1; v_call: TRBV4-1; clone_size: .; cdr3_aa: CASSQDGRQFF; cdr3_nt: TGCGCCAGCAGCCAAGATGGTCGGCAGTTCTTC
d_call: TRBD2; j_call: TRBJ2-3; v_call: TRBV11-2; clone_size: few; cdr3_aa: CASSLLGGGSGDTQYF; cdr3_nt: TGTGCCAGCAGCTTACTCGGGGGGGGTTCGGGAGATACGCAGTATTTT
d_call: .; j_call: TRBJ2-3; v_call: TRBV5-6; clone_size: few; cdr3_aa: CASSLAREYTQYF; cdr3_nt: TGTGCCAGCAGCCTTGCAAGGGAATATACGCAGTATTTT
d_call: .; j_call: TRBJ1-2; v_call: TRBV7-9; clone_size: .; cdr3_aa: CASSRLGDAPDTF; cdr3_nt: TGTGCCAGCAGCCGGTTGGGGGACGCCCCAGACACCTTC
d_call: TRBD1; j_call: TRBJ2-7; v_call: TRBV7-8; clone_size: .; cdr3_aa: CASRTRDRATETRYF; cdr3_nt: TGTGCCAGCAGAACCCGGGACAGGGCGACGGAGACCCGGTACTTC
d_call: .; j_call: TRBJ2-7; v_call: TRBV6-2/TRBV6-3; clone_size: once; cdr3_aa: CASKDGTGSEQYF; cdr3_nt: TGTGCCAGCAAAGACGGGACGGGAAGCGAGCAGTACTTC
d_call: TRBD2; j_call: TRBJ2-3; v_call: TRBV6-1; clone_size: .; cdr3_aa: CASSLAGAKQYF; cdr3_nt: TGTGCCAGCAGTCTAGCGGGGGCCAAGCAGTATTTT
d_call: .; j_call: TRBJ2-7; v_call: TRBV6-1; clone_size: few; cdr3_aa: CASSNPFWYEQYF; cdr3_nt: TGTGCCAGCAGTAACCCCTTCTGGTACGAGCAGTACTTC
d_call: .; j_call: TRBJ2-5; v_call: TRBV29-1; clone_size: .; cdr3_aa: CSGWQGQETQYF; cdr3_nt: TGCAGCGGCTGGCAAGGTCAAGAGACCCAGTACTTC
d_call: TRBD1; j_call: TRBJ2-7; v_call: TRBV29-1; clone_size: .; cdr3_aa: CSVAGTGETYEQYF; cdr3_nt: TGCAGCGTTGCTGGGACAGGGGAGACCTACGAGCAGTACTTC
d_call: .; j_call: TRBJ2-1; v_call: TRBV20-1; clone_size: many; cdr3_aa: CSARPLTMSSYNEQFF; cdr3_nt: TGCAGTGCTCGGCCCCTGACGATGAGCTCCTACAATGAGCAGTTCTTC
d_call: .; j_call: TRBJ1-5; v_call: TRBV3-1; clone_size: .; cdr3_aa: CASSPYTGLVQPQHF; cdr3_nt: TGTGCCAGCAGTCCATACACAGGGTTGGTACAGCCCCAGCATTTT
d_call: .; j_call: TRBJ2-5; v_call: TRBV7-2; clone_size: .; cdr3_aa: CAGSSSVGFGGTSEQYF; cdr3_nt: TGTGCCGGCAGCTCCTCGGTTGGTTTCGGAGGGACCAGTGAGCAGTACTTC